Shown below are 10 T cell receptor beta chains from a single sample sequenced in a study of shared clonotypes between healthy human individuals. Clones were sequenced by immunoSEQ multiplex PCR, and TCRdb holds only the in-frame ones, with some missing. The sample has around 510,000 clones; 95% to 96% are singletons. Sequenced sample: naive CD4+ T cells sorted from blood. Subset noted: CD45RA+ positively selected. These receptors all come from a woman in her thirties in good health.

J is TRBJ2-3 and V is TRBV19; a weak D match, TRBD2 (5 bases). The V end was cut by 2 bases, the J end by 0 bases, with 12 bases between. The CDR3 consists of 16 residues. CDR1 and CDR2 from the germline V gene are LNHDA and SQIVND (reference sequence). CDR3 sequence (DNA): TGTGCCAGTAGTATATTTCATGGCGGGAGCACAGATACGCAGTATTTT. Translated, it gives CASSIFHGGSTDTQYF.

This clone was detected once. This chain uses TRBV5-1 with TRBJ1-2; 7 positions match TRBD1. The CDR3 spans 14 residues. Unmatched junction bases numbered 8, after V lost 3 bases and J lost 6 bases. Germline CDR1 and CDR2: SGHRS and YFSETQ. CDR3 region: CASSWDSNRNGYTF. The CDR3 DNA reads as TGCGCCAGCAGCTGGGACAGTAATCGGAATGGCTACACCTTC.

The chain combines TRBV10-2 with TRBJ1-3, with 7 bases that match TRBD1. The CDR3 is 16 amino acids. Trimming at V came to 5 bases and at J to 1 base, leaving 8 bases not matched to a gene. Germline V gene lookup returns CDR1 WSHSY and CDR2 SAAADI. The CDR3 DNA follows: TGCGCCAGCAGTATGACAGGGACATTTTCTGGAAACACCATATATTTT. Translation gives CASSMTGTFSGNTIYF.

The chain carries TRBV28 and TRBJ2-7; no reliable D call. Trimming left V 3 bases short and J 1 base short, with 10 bases between. The CDR3 has 14 amino acids. The germline CDR1 and CDR2 sequences are MDHEN and SYDVKM. The CDR3 region is CASSFPGPSYEQYF. The CDR3 nucleotides are TGTGCCAGCAGTTTCCCCGGGCCGTCCTACGAGCAGTACTTC.

This chain links TRBV5-5 with TRBJ1-1, with D unclear. CDR3 size: 12 residues. V lost 1 base and J lost 7, with 8 bases in between. The germline gives CDR1 SGHKS, CDR2 YYEKEE (reference sequence). CDR3 sequence: CASSLSLIEAFF. CDR3 in DNA: TGTGCCAGCAGCTTGTCTCTTATTGAAGCTTTCTTT.

This clone was detected a few times. The rearrangement uses TRBV19 and TRBJ1-5, with D hard to call. The V and J ends lost 5 bases and 9 bases respectively, with 11 bases between them. This CDR3 is built from 12 residues. CDR1 and CDR2 from the germline V gene are LNHDA and SQIVND (reference sequence). The chain's CDR3 is CASSSRARPQHF. CDR3 in DNA: TGTGCCAGTAGTTCCCGGGCGCGGCCCCAGCATTTT.

The CDR3 reads CASSLDSGRNTQYF. Written as DNA, the CDR3 is TGTGCCAGCAGCTTAGACAGCGGTAGGAATACGCAGTATTTT. The chain uses TRBV7-2 and TRBJ2-3; possibly TRBD2 for D (5 bases). The V and J ends lost 1 base and 7 bases respectively, with 12 bases between them. The CDR3 contains 14 residues. The germline gives CDR1 SGHTA, CDR2 FQGNSA.

This rearrangement joins TRBV30 to TRBJ2-1; either TRBD1 or TRBD2 may fit D (5 bases each). The germline V gene has CDR1 GTSNPN and CDR2 SVGIG (reference sequence). V was shortened by 3 bases and J by 15 bases, with 15 bases between the two germline ends. This CDR3 is built from 11 residues. The CDR3 region is CAWRVGTDGFF. CDR3 coding DNA: TGTGCCTGGAGGGTAGGGACCGACGGGTTCTTC.

CDR3 DNA: TGCAGCGTTCAGGGTACGGTTCCAGCCGGGGAGCTGTTTTTT. Residues: CSVQGTVPAGELFF. This chain connects TRBV29-1 to TRBJ2-2; D may be TRBD1 (5 bases). V was shortened by 5 bases and J by 6 bases, with 16 bases between the two germline ends. The CDR3 runs 14 residues. CDR1 SQVTM and CDR2 ANQGSEA come from the germline V gene.

Worth noting for this clone: The junction and the germline gene differ at one end; a read error may be behind it. This chain links TRBV5-6 with TRBJ2-7; TRBD1 agrees at 8 bases. Germline V CDR1 and CDR2: SGHDT, YYEEEE. This CDR3 is built from 11 residues. DNA for the CDR3: TGTGCCAGCAGCTCCAACAGGGGGGAGTCTTTC. This translates into CASSSNRGESF.